This is a list of T cell receptor beta chains from one sample in a study of T cell responses to AZD1222 COVID-19 vaccine. Generated by immunoSEQ multiplex PCR, the TCRdb table keeps only in-frame clones and is missing some. This sample has roughly 99,000 clones, with about 90% found just once. Sequencing was performed on peripheral blood, taken on day 0 of AZD1222 vaccination. These receptors came from an adult in good health. The CDR3 runs from the conserved cysteine through the conserved F or W. A D gene is named only where the DNA matches it firmly. Size tells how often a clone was seen (once, few, many) or the class of an expanded clone, and some rows leave it out.

abundance: -
d_gene: -
v_gene: TRBV4-3
j_gene: TRBJ2-3
CDR3aa: CASSQVSGRRTDTQYF
CDR3nt: TGCGCCAGCAGCCAAGTCTCGGGTCGGAGGACAGATACGCAGTATTTT

abundance: -
d_gene: -
v_gene: TRBV5-1
j_gene: TRBJ2-4
CDR3aa: CASSLIRDDIQYF
CDR3nt: TGCGCCAGCAGCTTGATTCGGGATGACATTCAGTACTTC

abundance: many
d_gene: TRBD1
v_gene: TRBV15
j_gene: TRBJ2-7
CDR3aa: CATSRDRGITYEQYF
CDR3nt: TGTGCCACCTCTCGCGACAGGGGGATAACCTACGAGCAGTACTTC

abundance: -
d_gene: -
v_gene: TRBV4-3
j_gene: TRBJ2-7
CDR3aa: CASSQDGGGPYEQYF
CDR3nt: TGCGCCAGCAGCCAAGATGGTGGAGGGCCCTACGAGCAGTACTTC

abundance: -
d_gene: -
v_gene: TRBV2
j_gene: TRBJ1-4
CDR3aa: CASSELGILNEKLFF
CDR3nt: TGTGCCAGCAGTGAATTAGGGATCTTGAATGAAAAACTGTTTTTT

abundance: -
d_gene: TRBD1
v_gene: TRBV5-1
j_gene: TRBJ1-4
CDR3aa: CASSSSGTGREKLFF
CDR3nt: TGCGCCAGCAGCTCCTCGGGGACAGGGCGTGAAAAACTGTTTTTT

abundance: -
d_gene: -
v_gene: TRBV18
j_gene: TRBJ2-5
CDR3aa: CASSPRDDRVGETQYF
CDR3nt: TGTGCCAGCTCACCGCGGGATGACAGGGTAGGAGAGACCCAGTACTTC

abundance: once
d_gene: TRBD1
v_gene: TRBV4-1
j_gene: TRBJ1-5
CDR3aa: CASRQDFRDRGSRQPQHF
CDR3nt: TGCGCCAGCAGACAGGACTTTCGGGACAGGGGTAGTAGGCAGCCCCAGCATTTT

abundance: -
d_gene: -
v_gene: TRBV9
j_gene: TRBJ2-7
CDR3aa: CASSVGPQQGGEQYF
CDR3nt: TGTGCCAGCAGCGTAGGGCCCCAGCAGGGTGGGGAGCAGTACTTC

abundance: -
d_gene: -
v_gene: TRBV4-1
j_gene: TRBJ1-1
CDR3aa: CASRLLGGNTEAFF
CDR3nt: TGCGCCAGCAGACTCCTAGGGGGGAACACTGAAGCTTTCTTT

abundance: -
d_gene: TRBD1
v_gene: TRBV6-5
j_gene: TRBJ2-1
CDR3aa: CASSYVRDSNNEQFF
CDR3nt: TGTGCCAGCAGTTACGTCAGGGACAGCAACAATGAGCAGTTCTTC

abundance: -
d_gene: -
v_gene: TRBV7-2
j_gene: TRBJ2-5
CDR3aa: CASSLVGLREETQYF
CDR3nt: TGTGCCAGCAGCTTAGTGGGACTTAGGGAAGAGACCCAGTACTTC

abundance: few
d_gene: -
v_gene: TRBV18
j_gene: TRBJ2-2
CDR3aa: CASSPPSTRNTGELFF
CDR3nt: TGTGCCAGCTCACCACCGTCTACTCGGAACACCGGGGAGCTGTTTTTT

abundance: few
d_gene: -
v_gene: TRBV3-1/TRBV3-2
j_gene: TRBJ1-6
CDR3aa: CASSPRESNSPLHF
CDR3nt: TGTGCCAGCAGCCCTAGGGAATCTAATTCACCCCTCCACTTT

abundance: -
d_gene: -
v_gene: TRBV6-6
j_gene: TRBJ1-6
CDR3aa: CASSYYGYSPLHF
CDR3nt: TGTGCCAGCAGTTACTATGGCTACTCACCCCTCCACTTT

abundance: -
d_gene: -
v_gene: TRBV18
j_gene: TRBJ2-7
CDR3aa: CASSPLAPGTYEQYF
CDR3nt: TGTGCCAGCTCACCCCTAGCCCCAGGCACCTACGAGCAGTACTTC

abundance: -
d_gene: -
v_gene: TRBV6-1
j_gene: TRBJ2-7
CDR3aa: CASSESDEQYF
CDR3nt: TGTGCCAGCAGTGAATCGGATGAGCAGTACTTC

abundance: -
d_gene: -
v_gene: TRBV3-1/TRBV3-2
j_gene: TRBJ1-2
CDR3aa: CASSQGTLNYGYTF
CDR3nt: TGTGCCAGCAGCCAAGGGACTTTGAACTATGGCTACACCTTC

abundance: -
d_gene: -
v_gene: TRBV5-1
j_gene: TRBJ2-6
CDR3aa: CASSYTTSGANVLTF
CDR3nt: TGCGCCAGCAGCTATACGACATCTGGGGCCAACGTCCTGACTTTC

abundance: -
d_gene: -
v_gene: TRBV6-6
j_gene: TRBJ1-4
CDR3aa: CASSYREEKLFF
CDR3nt: TGTGCCAGCAGTTACAGGGAGGAAAAACTGTTTTTT

abundance: -
d_gene: -
v_gene: TRBV6-5
j_gene: TRBJ1-5
CDR3aa: CASSYSAYSNQPQHF
CDR3nt: TGTGCCAGCAGTTACTCTGCCTATAGCAATCAGCCCCAGCATTTT

abundance: -
d_gene: -
v_gene: TRBV9
j_gene: TRBJ2-7
CDR3aa: CASSARGVGEIGEQYF
CDR3nt: TGTGCCAGCAGCGCAAGGGGAGTTGGAGAGATAGGCGAGCAGTACTTC

abundance: -
d_gene: -
v_gene: TRBV3-1/TRBV3-2
j_gene: TRBJ2-1
CDR3aa: CAKRPTYTFF
CDR3nt: TGTGCCAAACGACCGACTTATACGTTCTTC

abundance: -
d_gene: -
v_gene: TRBV7-9
j_gene: TRBJ1-6
CDR3aa: CASSLFPVSSSPLHF
CDR3nt: TGTGCCAGCAGCTTATTTCCAGTATCGAGTTCACCCCTCCACTTT

abundance: -
d_gene: TRBD1
v_gene: TRBV7-9
j_gene: TRBJ2-7
CDR3aa: CASSPTGGEQYF
CDR3nt: TGTGCCAGCAGTCCGACAGGGGGCGAGCAGTACTTC

abundance: -
d_gene: TRBD1
v_gene: TRBV10-2
j_gene: TRBJ2-7
CDR3aa: CASSERDRYSYEQYF
CDR3nt: TGCGCCAGCAGTGAGAGGGACAGATATTCCTACGAGCAGTACTTC

abundance: once
d_gene: TRBD1
v_gene: TRBV7-3
j_gene: TRBJ2-2
CDR3aa: CASSLRQGRTGELFF
CDR3nt: TGTGCCAGCAGCTTAAGACAGGGCCGCACCGGGGAGCTGTTTTTT

abundance: -
d_gene: -
v_gene: TRBV6-1
j_gene: TRBJ2-7
CDR3aa: CASSERWGQGVSYEQYF
CDR3nt: TGTGCCAGCAGTGAAAGGTGGGGCCAGGGAGTTTCCTACGAGCAGTACTTC